This TCR beta chain came from a study of Ad26.COV2.S vaccination and SARS-CoV-2 variants. On this clone itself: Other DNA sequences within the sample encode an identical CDR3.

Indicated treatment: some 19 received Ad26.COV2.S at low or high dose, single or two shots; several received placebo; per-sample allocation not given. Day 63 following the first vaccine or placebo injection was when the samples were taken. The assay was immunoSEQ multiplex PCR, and TCRdb's table has in-frame clones only and misses some. The sample lists 300,000 to 500,000 clones, about 85% seen once, with roughly 3.5% in the top ten. V was clipped by 0 bases and J by 5 bases, with 7 bases between them. The V gene's germline CDR1 is SEHNR and CDR2 FQNEAQ (reference sequence). CDR3 size: 13 residues. This material consisted of peripheral blood, taken in a trial of Ad26.COV2.S vaccine versus placebo. V gene TRBV7-9 combines with J gene TRBJ1-1; D gene uncertain. The source of this sequence is a person aged 18-60 years who received the Ad26.COV2.S COVID-19 vaccine or a placebo. The CDR3 DNA is TGTGCCAGCAGCTTAGCGGAAAGGACTGAAGCTTTCTTT. Amino acids: CASSLAERTEAFF.